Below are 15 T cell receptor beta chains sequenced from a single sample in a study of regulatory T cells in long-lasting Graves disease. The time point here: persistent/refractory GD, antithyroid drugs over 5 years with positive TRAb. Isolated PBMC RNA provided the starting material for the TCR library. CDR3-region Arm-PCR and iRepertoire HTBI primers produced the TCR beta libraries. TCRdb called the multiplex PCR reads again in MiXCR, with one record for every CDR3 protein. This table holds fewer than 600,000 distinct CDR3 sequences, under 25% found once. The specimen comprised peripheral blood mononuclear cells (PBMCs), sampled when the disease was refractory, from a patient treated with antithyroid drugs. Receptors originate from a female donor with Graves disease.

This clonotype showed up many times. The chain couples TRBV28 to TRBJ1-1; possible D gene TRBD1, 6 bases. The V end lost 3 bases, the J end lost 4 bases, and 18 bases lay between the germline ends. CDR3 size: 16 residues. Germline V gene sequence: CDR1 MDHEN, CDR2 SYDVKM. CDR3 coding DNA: TGTGCCAGCAGTTTCGGTTGGGGGCGGTTTTCCACTGAAGCTTTCTTT. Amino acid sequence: CASSFGWGRFSTEAFF.

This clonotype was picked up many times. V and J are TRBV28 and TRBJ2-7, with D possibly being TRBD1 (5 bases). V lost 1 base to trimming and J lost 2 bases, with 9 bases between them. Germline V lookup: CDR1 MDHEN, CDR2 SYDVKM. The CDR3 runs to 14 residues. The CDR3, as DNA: TGTGCCAGCAGTTTATCGCAGGGAACCTACGAGCAGTACTTC. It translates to CASSLSQGTYEQYF.

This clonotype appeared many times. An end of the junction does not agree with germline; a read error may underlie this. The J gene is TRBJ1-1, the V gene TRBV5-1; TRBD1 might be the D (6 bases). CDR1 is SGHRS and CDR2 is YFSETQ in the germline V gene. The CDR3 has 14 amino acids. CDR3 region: CASSLSGGPTEAFF. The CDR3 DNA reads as TGTGCCAGCAGCTTATCTGGGGGGCCGACTGAAGCTTTCTTT. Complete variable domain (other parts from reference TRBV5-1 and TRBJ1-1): KAGVTQTPRYLIKTRGQQVTLSCSPISGHRSVSWYQQTPGQGLQFLFEYFSETQRNKGNFPGRFSGRQFSNSRSEMNVSTLELGDSALYLCASSLSGGPTEAFFGQGTRLTVV.

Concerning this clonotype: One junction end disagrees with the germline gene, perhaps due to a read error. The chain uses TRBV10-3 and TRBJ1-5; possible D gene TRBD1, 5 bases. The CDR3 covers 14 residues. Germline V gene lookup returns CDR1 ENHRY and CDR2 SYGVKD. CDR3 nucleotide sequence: TGTGCCGTCAGTGAGTCGGGGGTGACGCAGCCCCAGCATTTT. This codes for CAVSESGVTQPQHF.

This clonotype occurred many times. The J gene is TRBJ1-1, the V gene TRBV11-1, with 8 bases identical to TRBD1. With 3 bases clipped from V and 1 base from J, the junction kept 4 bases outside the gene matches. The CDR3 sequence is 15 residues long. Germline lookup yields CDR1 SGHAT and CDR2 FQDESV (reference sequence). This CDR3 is CASSLLGTGNTEAFF. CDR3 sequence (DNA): TGTGCCAGCAGCTTGCTTGGGACAGGGAACACTGAAGCTTTCTTT.

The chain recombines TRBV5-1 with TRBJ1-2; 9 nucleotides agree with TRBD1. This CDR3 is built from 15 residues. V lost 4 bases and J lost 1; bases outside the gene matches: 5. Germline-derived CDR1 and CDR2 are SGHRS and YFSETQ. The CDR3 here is CASSRGQGLNYGYTF. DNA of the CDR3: TGCGCCAGCAGCCGAGGACAGGGGCTTAACTATGGCTACACCTTC.

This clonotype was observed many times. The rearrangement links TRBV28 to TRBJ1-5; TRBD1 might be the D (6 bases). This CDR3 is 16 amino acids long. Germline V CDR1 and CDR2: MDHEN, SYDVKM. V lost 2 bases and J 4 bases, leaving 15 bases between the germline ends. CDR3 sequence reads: CASSLGAGGGNQPQHF. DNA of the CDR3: TGTGCCAGCAGTTTAGGGGCGGGGGGCGGGAATCAGCCCCAGCATTTT.

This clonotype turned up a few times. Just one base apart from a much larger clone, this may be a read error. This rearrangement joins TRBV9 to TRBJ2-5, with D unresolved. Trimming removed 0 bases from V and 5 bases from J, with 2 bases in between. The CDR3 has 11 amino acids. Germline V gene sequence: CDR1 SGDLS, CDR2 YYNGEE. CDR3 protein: CASSVDETQYF. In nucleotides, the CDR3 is TGTGCCAGCAGCGTAGACGAGACCCAGTACTTC.

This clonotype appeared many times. The CDR3 DNA reads as TGTGCCAGCAGTTTTACAGGGGGCCGTACTGAAGCTTTCTTT. Protein sequence: CASSFTGGRTEAFF. The V and J genes are TRBV12-3 or TRBV12-4 and TRBJ1-1, with 9 positions matching TRBD1. With V trimmed by 3 bases and J by 5 bases, 4 bases remained unmatched. CDR3 size: 14 residues.

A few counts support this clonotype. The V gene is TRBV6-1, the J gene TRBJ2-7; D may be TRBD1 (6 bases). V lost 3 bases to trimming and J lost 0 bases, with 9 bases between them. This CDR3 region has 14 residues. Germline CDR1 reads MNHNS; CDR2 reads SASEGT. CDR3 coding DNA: TGTGCCAGCAGTGAGGGGGCTAGCTCCTACGAGCAGTACTTC. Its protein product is CASSEGASSYEQYF.

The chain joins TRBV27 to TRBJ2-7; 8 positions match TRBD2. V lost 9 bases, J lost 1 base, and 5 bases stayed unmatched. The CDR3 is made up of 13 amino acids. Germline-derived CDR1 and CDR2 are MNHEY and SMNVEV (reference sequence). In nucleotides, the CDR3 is TGTGCCAGGGACGGGGGGGTTTCCTACGAGCAGTACTTC. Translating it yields CARDGGVSYEQYF.

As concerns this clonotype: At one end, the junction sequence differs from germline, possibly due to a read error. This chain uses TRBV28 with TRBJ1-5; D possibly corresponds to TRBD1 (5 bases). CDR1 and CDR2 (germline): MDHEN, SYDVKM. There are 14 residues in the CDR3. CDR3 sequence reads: CAGSFTGSNQPQHF. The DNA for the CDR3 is TGTGCCGGCAGTTTCACAGGCAGCAATCAGCCCCAGCATTTT.

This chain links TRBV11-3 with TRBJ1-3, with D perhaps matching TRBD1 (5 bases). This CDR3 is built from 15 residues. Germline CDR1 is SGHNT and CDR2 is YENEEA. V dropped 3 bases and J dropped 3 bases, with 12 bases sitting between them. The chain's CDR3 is CASSLGLIFGNTIYF. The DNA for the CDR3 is TGTGCCAGCAGCTTGGGGCTTATATTTGGAAACACCATATATTTT. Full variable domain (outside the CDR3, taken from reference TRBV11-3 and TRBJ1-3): EAGVVQSPRYKIIEKKQPVAFWCNPISGHNTLYWYLQNLGQGPELLIRYENEEAVDDSQLPKDRFSAERLKGVDSTLKIQPAELGDSAVYLCASSLGLIFGNTIYFGEGSWLTVV.

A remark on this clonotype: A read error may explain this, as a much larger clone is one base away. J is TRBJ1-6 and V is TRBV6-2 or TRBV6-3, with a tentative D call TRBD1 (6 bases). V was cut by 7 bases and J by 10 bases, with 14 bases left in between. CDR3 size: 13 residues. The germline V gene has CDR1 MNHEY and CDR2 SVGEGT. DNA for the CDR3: TGTGCCAGCAATTCTCCAGGGGTCTCACCCCTCCACTTT. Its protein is CASNSPGVSPLHF.

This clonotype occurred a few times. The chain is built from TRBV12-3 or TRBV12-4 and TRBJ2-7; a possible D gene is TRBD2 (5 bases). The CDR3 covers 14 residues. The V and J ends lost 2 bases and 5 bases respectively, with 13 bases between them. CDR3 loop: CASSLIGPGNEQYF. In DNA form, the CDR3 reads TGTGCCAGCAGTTTAATAGGGCCGGGGAACGAGCAGTACTTC.